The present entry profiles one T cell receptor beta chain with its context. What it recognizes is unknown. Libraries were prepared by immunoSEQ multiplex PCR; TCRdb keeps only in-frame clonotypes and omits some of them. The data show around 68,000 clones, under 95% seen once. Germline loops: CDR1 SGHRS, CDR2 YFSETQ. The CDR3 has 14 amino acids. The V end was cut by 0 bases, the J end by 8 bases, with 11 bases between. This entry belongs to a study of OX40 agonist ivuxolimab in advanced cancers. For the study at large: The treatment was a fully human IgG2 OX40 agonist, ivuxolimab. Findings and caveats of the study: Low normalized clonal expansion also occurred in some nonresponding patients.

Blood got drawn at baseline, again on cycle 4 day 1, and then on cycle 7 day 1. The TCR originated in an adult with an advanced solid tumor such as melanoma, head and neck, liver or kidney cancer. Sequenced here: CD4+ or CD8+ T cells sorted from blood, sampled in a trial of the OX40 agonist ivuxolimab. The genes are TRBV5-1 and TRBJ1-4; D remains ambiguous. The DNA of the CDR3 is TGCGCCAGCAGCTTGGTCGGGAGTCGAGAAAAACTGTTTTTT. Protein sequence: CASSLVGSREKLFF.